The 20 T cell receptor beta chains presented below share a single source sample, sequenced in a study of blood T cell repertoires in COVID-19. Repertoires were generated with immunoSEQ multiplex PCR, while TCRdb's copy carries only in-frame clones and drops some. The repertoire has 150,000 to 170,000 clones, 91% of them found once; the top ten carry under 0.6%. Sample: peripheral blood. These receptors all stem from a man aged 50 to 59 with acute or convalescent COVID-19.

The chain has TRBV5-4 and TRBJ2-5; 8 positions agree with TRBD2. The germline gives CDR1 SGHNT, CDR2 YYREEE (reference sequence). The CDR3 consists of 14 residues. Losses at the gene ends were 2 bases for V and 5 bases for J; bases not matched to a gene: 5. CDR3 protein: CASSFKAGEETQYF. CDR3 nucleotide sequence: TGTGCCAGCAGCTTCAAAGCGGGAGAGGAGACCCAGTACTTC.

V is TRBV9 and J is TRBJ2-2, with D unclear. The CDR3 runs 12 residues. From germline, CDR1 is SGDLS and CDR2 YYNGEE. The V and J ends lost 4 bases and 3 bases respectively, with 4 bases between them. In DNA, the CDR3 is TGTGCCAGCAGCTCATACACCGGGGAGCTGTTTTTT. Its translation is CASSSYTGELFF.

J is TRBJ2-5 and V is TRBV30; 9 positions match TRBD1. The germline gives CDR1 GTSNPN, CDR2 SVGIG (reference sequence). The CDR3 loop spans 14 amino acids. V shed 2 bases, J shed 5 bases, and the junction held 6 bases outside the gene matches. CDR3 residues: CAWSTGQGSETQYF. The DNA for the CDR3 is TGTGCCTGGAGTACCGGACAGGGGTCGGAGACCCAGTACTTC. The entire variable domain, with the rest obtained from reference TRBV30 and TRBJ2-5, is as follows: SQTIHQWPATLVQPVGSPLSLECTVEGTSNPNLYWYRQAAGRGLQLLFYSVGIGQISSEVPQNLSASRPQDRQFILSSKKLLLSDSGFYLCAWSTGQGSETQYFGPGTRLLVL.

V gene TRBV24-1 combines with J gene TRBJ2-1, with D possibly being TRBD2 (5 bases). Germline values: CDR1 KGHDR, CDR2 SFDVKD. Trimming took 12 bases from V and 3 from J, leaving 17 bases between them. This CDR3 has 14 residues. CDR3 DNA: TGTGCCGTGGGGATATTCGGGGACTACAATGAGCAGTTCTTC. Protein: CAVGIFGDYNEQFF.

V and J are TRBV19 and TRBJ2-7, with TRBD1 identical over 8 bases. This CDR3 is 17 amino acids long. V was pared by 2 bases and J by 2 bases, with 11 bases of the junction left unmatched. Germline V CDR1 and CDR2: LNHDA, SQIVND (reference sequence). CDR3 bases: TGTGCCAGTAGTATACGATTCCCGACAGGGGAAGCCTACGAGCAGTACTTC. This codes for CASSIRFPTGEAYEQYF.

The rearrangement joins TRBV11-3 to TRBJ2-2, with D maybe TRBD2 (5 bases). The CDR3 is made up of 14 amino acids. The ends were cut back, 5 bases at V and 6 bases at J, with 13 bases in the middle. CDR1 SGHNT and CDR2 YENEEA come from the germline V gene. As DNA, the CDR3 is TGTGCCAGCAGCCTCAGGTCCGGGGCCGGGGAGCTGTTTTTT. Encoded protein: CASSLRSGAGELFF.

In its sample, this clone was seen a few times. The chain links TRBV15 to TRBJ1-2; a weak D match, TRBD1 (6 bases). Trimming stripped 2 bases from V and 1 base from J, with 8 bases between. CDR3 length: 14 residues. Germline V CDR1 and CDR2: LNHNV, YYDKDF (reference sequence). This CDR3 reads CATSRKDSNYGYTF. Here the CDR3 DNA reads TGTGCCACCAGCAGAAAGGACAGTAACTATGGCTACACCTTC. Together with reference TRBV15 and TRBJ1-2, the CDR3 gives the full variable domain: DAMVIQNPRYQVTQFGKPVTLSCSQTLNHNVMYWYQQKSSQAPKLLFHYYDKDFNNEADTPDNFQSRRPNTSFCFLDIRSPGLGDTAMYLCATSRKDSNYGYTFGSGTRLTVV.

V usage is TRBV5-1 and J usage is TRBJ2-1; a weak D match, TRBD1 (5 bases). The CDR3 is 13 amino acids. CDR1 and CDR2 (germline): SGHRS, YFSETQ. Trimming took off 4 bases at V and 4 bases at J, with 9 bases between the two ends. CDR3 coding DNA: TGCGCCAGCAGCGCACAGGTATACAATGAGCAGTTCTTC. It specifies CASSAQVYNEQFF.

J is TRBJ1-2 and V is TRBV30; D may be TRBD1 (5 bases). Germline assignment: CDR1 GTSNPN and CDR2 SVGIG (reference sequence). This CDR3 is built from 13 residues. The V gene lost 4 bases and the J gene lost 7 bases, with 16 bases spanning the gap. The CDR3 loop is CAWTGTTLSGYTF. The CDR3 DNA sequence: TGTGCCTGGACCGGGACTACATTGAGTGGCTACACCTTC.

This chain connects TRBV19 to TRBJ2-7, with 9 bases matching TRBD1. The germline V gene has CDR1 LNHDA and CDR2 SQIVND (reference sequence). This CDR3 has 15 residues. J was trimmed by 2 bases and V by 3 bases; bases with no gene match: 5. CDR3 loop: CASSIGTGLPYEQYF. The DNA for the CDR3 is TGTGCCAGTAGTATTGGGACAGGGCTCCCCTACGAGCAGTACTTC.

Regarding this clone: At one of its ends the junction is not consistent with the germline gene, which may arise from a read error. V and J are TRBV6-1 and TRBJ1-5; TRBD1 might be the D (5 bases). CDR3 length equals 14 residues. The germline CDR1 and CDR2 sequences are MNHNS and SASEGT. DNA of the CDR3: TGCGCCAGCAGTGAATCGGGGGGCAATCAGCCCCAGCATTTT. Translation gives CASSESGGNQPQHF.

The table lists this clone with a count of one. This sample also contains other DNA sequences that code for the same CDR3. The chain joins TRBV28 to TRBJ1-5; 7 nucleotides match TRBD1. Trimming cost V 5 bases and J 1 base; bases outside gene matches: 5. This CDR3 has 15 amino acids. Per the germline V gene, CDR1 is MDHEN and CDR2 is SYDVKM. This chain's CDR3 is CASSPRTGSNQPQHF. The CDR3 DNA reads as TGTGCCAGCAGTCCAAGGACAGGAAGCAATCAGCCCCAGCATTTT.

CDR3 in amino acids: CASIQTGTLVGYTF. As DNA, the CDR3 is TGTGCCAGCATTCAGACAGGGACGTTGGTCGGCTACACCTTC. The chain joins TRBV28 to TRBJ1-2, with TRBD1 matching over 7 bases. Trimming at V came to 7 bases and at J to 8 bases, leaving 13 bases not matched to a gene. CDR3 size: 14 residues. Germline V lookup: CDR1 MDHEN, CDR2 SYDVKM.

J is TRBJ1-5 and V is TRBV10-1; D unclear. Germline V gives CDR1 WNHNN, CDR2 SYGVQD (reference sequence). The CDR3 totals 12 residues. Trimming left V 8 bases short and J 2 bases short, with 7 bases between. Written as DNA, the CDR3 is TGCGCCAGCGGTCAGGGCAATCAGCCCCAGCATTTT. It specifies CASGQGNQPQHF.

This clone showed up just a few times. The chain links TRBV2 to TRBJ2-7, with D possibly matching TRBD2 (6 bases). Germline loops: CDR1 SNHLY, CDR2 FYNNEI. Trimming took off 6 bases at V and 4 bases at J, with 10 bases between the two ends. This CDR3 contains 12 residues. The CDR3 reads CASRLLAYEQYF. CDR3 nucleotides: TGTGCCAGCAGGCTCCTAGCGTACGAGCAGTACTTC.

The table lists this clone with a count of one. The chain has TRBV18 and TRBJ2-5, with TRBD2 as a possible D gene (5 bases). The CDR3 contains 14 residues. V lost 4 bases to trimming and J lost 1 base, with 10 bases between them. The germline V gene has CDR1 KGHSH and CDR2 LQKENI. The CDR3 DNA is TGTGCCAGCTCACACGGGCGGGCCCAAGAGACCCAGTACTTC. It specifies CASSHGRAQETQYF. The full variable domain, in which reference TRBV18 and TRBJ2-5 provide the parts outside the CDR3, is NAGVMQNPRHLVRRRGQEARLRCSPMKGHSHVYWYRQLPEEGLKFMVYLQKENIIDESGMPKERFSAEFPKEGPSILRIQQVVRGDSAAYFCASSHGRAQETQYFGPGTRLLVL.

This clone was found a few times. The V call is TRBV28, the J call TRBJ1-6; TRBD1 agrees at 7 bases. V lost 8 bases to trimming and J lost 5 bases; unmatched junction nucleotides: 3. The CDR3 sequence is 13 residues long. Germline CDR1 reads MDHEN; CDR2 reads SYDVKM. CDR3 region: CASSDRNNSPLHF. The CDR3 coding sequence is TGTGCCAGCTCGGACAGGAATAATTCACCCCTCCACTTT. Full variable domain (remainder filled in from reference TRBV28 and TRBJ1-6): DVKVTQSSRYLVKRTGEKVFLECVQDMDHENMFWYRQDPGLGLRLIYFSYDVKMKEKGDIPEGYSVSREKKERFSLILESASTNQTSMYLCASSDRNNSPLHFGNGTRLTVT.

The rearrangement uses TRBV5-1 and TRBJ1-1; D is undetermined. V gave up 5 bases and J gave up 1 base, with 9 bases separating them. CDR1 and CDR2 from the germline V gene are SGHRS and YFSETQ. This CDR3 contains 13 residues. CDR3 coding DNA: TGCGCCAGCAGGGGCAGAACGAACACTGAAGCTTTCTTT. As protein: CASRGRTNTEAFF.

This chain joins TRBV5-4 and TRBJ2-2; maybe TRBD2 (5 bases). CDR3 length: 15 residues. V lost 3 bases to trimming and J lost 1 base, with 10 bases between them. Germline CDR1 is SGHNT and CDR2 is YYREEE (reference sequence). CDR3 DNA sequence: TGTGCCAGCAGCTCTACCGCGGGGAACACCGGGGAGCTGTTTTTT. It encodes CASSSTAGNTGELFF.

The V call is TRBV18, the J call TRBJ1-1, with 7 bases aligning to TRBD1. The CDR3 has 13 amino acids. Trimming cost V 6 bases and J 8 bases; bases outside gene matches: 9. CDR1 and CDR2 from the germline V gene are KGHSH and LQKENI. The CDR3 DNA sequence: TGTGCCAGCTCCCAAAGCCGGGACAGCGAAGCTTTCTTT. It yields the protein CASSQSRDSEAFF.